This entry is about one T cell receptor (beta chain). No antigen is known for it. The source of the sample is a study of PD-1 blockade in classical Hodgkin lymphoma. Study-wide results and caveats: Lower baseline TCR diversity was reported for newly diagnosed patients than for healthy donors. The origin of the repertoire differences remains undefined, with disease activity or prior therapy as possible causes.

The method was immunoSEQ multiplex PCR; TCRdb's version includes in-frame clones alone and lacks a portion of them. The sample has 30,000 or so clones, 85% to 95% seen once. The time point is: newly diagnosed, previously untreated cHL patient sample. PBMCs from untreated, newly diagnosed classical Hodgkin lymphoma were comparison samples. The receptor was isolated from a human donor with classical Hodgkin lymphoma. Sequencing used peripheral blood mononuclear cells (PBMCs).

The chain's CDR3 is CATSPYRGTDTQYF. The CDR3 DNA is TGTGCCACCAGCCCTTACCGGGGCACAGATACGCAGTATTTT. This chain connects TRBV15 to TRBJ2-3, with D uncertain. This CDR3 has 14 residues. The germline CDR1 and CDR2 sequences are LNHNV and YYDKDF (reference sequence). Trimming took 5 bases from V and 1 from J, leaving 10 bases between them.